The 18 T cell receptor beta chains below come from one sample, sequenced in a study of blood T cell repertoires in COVID-19. TCRdb keeps only in-frame clones here, not all; method: immunoSEQ multiplex PCR. The sample carries 210,000 or so clones, approximately 91% recorded once. Specimen: peripheral blood. The receptor set was obtained from a man aged 35 to 55 with acute or convalescent COVID-19.

The rearrangement uses TRBV7-9 and TRBJ2-1, with unresolved D. Germline CDR1 SEHNR, CDR2 FQNEAQ (reference sequence). The CDR3 contains 12 residues. V lost 5 bases, J lost 6 bases, and 8 bases lay in between. This CDR3 reads CASSDSINEQFF. The DNA of the CDR3 is TGTGCCAGCAGCGATTCTATCAATGAGCAGTTCTTC.

V is TRBV5-1 and J is TRBJ2-7; 7 positions agree with TRBD2. The CDR3 sequence is 14 residues long. The V gene end was trimmed by 0 bases and the J gene end by 2 bases; junction bases not matched to a gene: 2. Germline loops: CDR1 SGHRS, CDR2 YFSETQ. This CDR3 reads CASSLGSGPYEQYF. The DNA of the CDR3 is TGCGCCAGCAGCTTGGGTAGCGGGCCCTACGAGCAGTACTTC.

This clone has only a few counts. The chain employs TRBV29-1 and TRBJ1-6; D unclear. The CDR3 covers 16 residues. V gave up 7 bases and J gave up 4 bases, with 20 bases separating them. Per germline, CDR1 SQVTM and CDR2 ANQGSEA. The CDR3 nucleotides read TGCAGCGATACAGAAGGCCTAAGTCTTTATAATTCACCCCTCCACTTT. Encoded protein: CSDTEGLSLYNSPLHF.

This chain connects TRBV6-5 to TRBJ2-3; tentatively, D is TRBD1 (6 bases). The V and J ends lost 3 bases and 1 base respectively, with 8 bases between them. CDR1 and CDR2 from the germline V gene are MNHEY and SVGAGI. This CDR3 is 14 amino acids long. The CDR3 coding sequence is TGTGCCAGCAGTTATAACAGGGGCACAGATACGCAGTATTTT. It codes for CASSYNRGTDTQYF.

This chain links TRBV6-1 with TRBJ1-6; D is possibly TRBD1 (5 bases). Germline assignment: CDR1 MNHNS and CDR2 SASEGT. This CDR3 region has 17 residues. The V and J ends lost 0 bases and 5 bases respectively, with 14 bases between them. Here the CDR3 DNA reads TGTGCCAGCAGTGAAGCGTCGCGGGGGTATGATAATTCACCCCTCCACTTT. Residues: CASSEASRGYDNSPLHF.

This clone has a single count. V gene TRBV27 combines with J gene TRBJ2-1, with D perhaps matching TRBD2 (6 bases). CDR1 is MNHEY and CDR2 is SMNVEV in the germline V gene (reference sequence). This CDR3 spans 14 amino acids. V lost 5 bases, J lost 4 bases, and 12 bases lay in between. The CDR3 sequence: CASSPRLGYNEQFF. CDR3 nucleotides: TGTGCCAGCAGTCCCCGACTAGGGTACAATGAGCAGTTCTTC.

This clone has only a few counts. The chain recombines TRBV18 with TRBJ1-5; possible D gene TRBD1, 5 bases. The CDR3 covers 15 residues. Per germline, CDR1 KGHSH and CDR2 LQKENI. V dropped 4 bases and J dropped 0 bases, with 10 bases sitting between them. The CDR3 loop is CASSREGVSNQPQHF. CDR3 DNA sequence: TGTGCCAGCTCACGTGAAGGGGTTAGCAATCAGCCCCAGCATTTT.

The V gene is TRBV6-5, the J gene TRBJ1-2; perhaps TRBD1 as D (6 bases). Trimming cost V 4 bases and J 0 bases, with 9 bases left between them. This CDR3 spans 14 amino acids. CDR1 is MNHEY and CDR2 is SVGAGI in the germline V gene. CDR3 region: CASSFRDTNYGYTF. CDR3 DNA: TGTGCCAGCAGTTTTAGGGACACTAACTATGGCTACACCTTC.

This chain uses TRBV5-8 with TRBJ2-5; 9 bases map to TRBD1. V lost 1 base, J lost 1 base, and 11 bases stayed unmatched. CDR3 length equals 18 residues. The germline CDR1 and CDR2 sequences are SGHTS and YDEGEE. CDR3 DNA sequence: TGTGCCAGCAGCTTGTGGGGACAGGGCCAACCACCCCAAGAGACCCAGTACTTC. Amino acid sequence: CASSLWGQGQPPQETQYF.

The chain uses TRBV5-1 and TRBJ2-7, with 11 bases lining up with TRBD1. Germline V gene sequence: CDR1 SGHRS, CDR2 YFSETQ. CDR3 size: 15 residues. With 4 bases clipped from V and 3 bases from J, the junction kept 6 bases outside the gene matches. CDR3 protein: CASSTTGTGGYEQYF. CDR3 bases: TGCGCCAGCAGCACCACCGGGACAGGGGGCTACGAGCAGTACTTC.

V gene TRBV29-1 combines with J gene TRBJ1-2; TRBD1 agrees at 9 bases. This CDR3 has 14 residues. Per germline, CDR1 SQVTM and CDR2 ANQGSEA. J gave up 0 bases and V 4 bases, and 3 bases lay outside the gene matches. The CDR3, as DNA: TGCAGCGTTGCCGACAGGGGGGCTAACTATGGCTACACCTTC. Its translation is CSVADRGANYGYTF. The variable domain in full, with the rest retrieved from reference TRBV29-1 and TRBJ1-2, is SAVISQKPSRDICQRGTSLTIQCQVDSQVTMMFWYRQQPGQSLTLIATANQGSEATYESGFVIDKFPISRPNLTFSTLTVSNMSPEDSSIYLCSVADRGANYGYTFGSGTRLTVV.

V is TRBV28 and J is TRBJ1-1; maybe TRBD1 (6 bases). With 8 bases removed from V and 1 base from J, the gap between germline ends came to 29 bases. This CDR3 has 19 amino acids. The germline V gene encodes CDR1 MDHEN and CDR2 SYDVKM. CDR3 nucleotide sequence: TGTGCCAGCGATTCGTTCGGGCGGGGGCGGGGCCCCACGAACACTGAAGCTTTCTTT. Protein product: CASDSFGRGRGPTNTEAFF.

The chain is built from TRBV9 and TRBJ1-1; TRBD1 matches at 8 bases. The germline gives CDR1 SGDLS, CDR2 YYNGEE. This CDR3 contains 16 residues. Unmatched junction bases numbered 10, after V lost 1 base and J lost 5 bases. The CDR3 DNA reads as TGTGCCAGCAGCGTACTAGGCGGACAGGGTGGTACTGAAGCTTTCTTT. It is translated as CASSVLGGQGGTEAFF.

The table lists this clone with a count of one. This chain uses TRBV15 with TRBJ2-6, with D perhaps TRBD2 (6 bases). The V end was cut by 5 bases, the J end by 0 bases, with 17 bases between. The length of the CDR3 is 18 residues. The V gene's germline CDR1 is LNHNV and CDR2 YYDKDF (reference sequence). CDR3: CATSGSWEDRSGANVLTF. CDR3 nucleotides: TGTGCCACCAGCGGCTCTTGGGAGGACCGCTCTGGGGCCAACGTCCTGACTTTC.

The chain couples TRBV19 to TRBJ2-1, with D possibly being TRBD2 (6 bases). The CDR3 consists of 14 residues. From germline, CDR1 is LNHDA and CDR2 SQIVND (reference sequence). V was cut by 5 bases and J by 4 bases, with 12 bases left in between. The chain's CDR3 is CASSPRLEYNEQFF. The CDR3 DNA reads TGTGCCAGTAGTCCCCGACTAGAGTACAATGAGCAGTTCTTC.

The gene calls are TRBV7-3 and TRBJ1-5, with a weak D call TRBD1 (5 bases). Between the trimmed V and J ends, which lost 1 base and 8 bases, there was a span of 15 bases. Germline V gene lookup returns CDR1 SGHTA and CDR2 FQGTGA. The CDR3 consists of 15 residues. Written as DNA, the CDR3 is TGTGCCAGCAGCTTAAGCGGAGGGGCCGCGGAGCCCCAGCATTTT. Translation: CASSLSGGAAEPQHF. The variable domain in full, with the rest retrieved from reference TRBV7-3 and TRBJ1-5, is GAGVSQTPSNKVTEKGKYVELRCDPISGHTALYWYRQSLGQGPEFLIYFQGTGAADDSGLPNDRFFAVRPEGSVSTLKIQRTERGDSAVYLCASSLSGGAAEPQHFGDGTRLSIL.

CDR3 residues: CASSRLTGVRGTDTQYF. The CDR3 bases are TGTGCCAGCAGTCGTCTTACAGGGGTAAGGGGCACAGATACGCAGTATTTT. The chain combines TRBV6-6 with TRBJ2-3; 7 positions agree with TRBD1. This CDR3 spans 17 amino acids. Germline CDR1 reads MNHNY; CDR2 reads SVGAGI (reference sequence). V lost 5 bases to trimming and J lost 1 base; unmatched junction nucleotides: 12.

The rearrangement links TRBV6-5 to TRBJ1-4; 7 bases line up with TRBD1. After removal of 7 bases from V and 8 bases from J, the junction contained 10 bases not matched to a gene. The CDR3 sequence is 14 residues long. Looked up from germline, CDR1 is MNHEY and CDR2 is SVGAGI. This CDR3 is CASILTGRPEKLFF. CDR3 in DNA: TGTGCCAGCATCTTGACAGGGCGGCCCGAAAAACTGTTTTTT.